Listed below are T cell receptor beta chains from one sample, sequenced in a study of control samples from healthy donors and cancer patients. Repertoires were generated with immunoSEQ multiplex PCR, while TCRdb's copy carries only in-frame clones and drops some. The sample lists about 50,000 clones; roughly 90% were seen once. The sequenced sample consisted of PBMCs. All receptors come from a man aged 50 to 59 with head and neck cancer. Each CDR3 is given with its conserved first and last residue. D genes are given only for firm matches. Clone size, where shown, is once, few, many, or a class for clones that have expanded.

J: TRBJ2-3; size: -; D: TRBD1; V: TRBV19; DNA: TGTGCCAGTAGCCCGCGGACAGGGGGCAGGTCAGATACGCAGTATTTT; CDR3: CASSPRTGGRSDTQYF
J: TRBJ1-2; size: few; D: TRBD1; V: TRBV28; DNA: TGTGCCAGCAGTTTAAATCAGGGGGCGAAATCCTTCTATGGCTACACCTTC; CDR3: CASSLNQGAKSFYGYTF
J: TRBJ2-3; size: -; D: TRBD1; V: TRBV15; DNA: TGTGCCACCAGCAGTCGGACAGGGCCCTACACAGATACGCAGTATTTT; CDR3: CATSSRTGPYTDTQYF
J: TRBJ1-2; size: few; D: TRBD1; V: TRBV5-4; DNA: TGTGCCAGCAGCCTCGGACAGGATGGTGGCTACACCTTC; CDR3: CASSLGQDGGYTF
J: TRBJ2-5; size: -; D: TRBD2; V: TRBV30; DNA: TGTGCCTGGAGCAGCGGGGAGGAGACCCAGTACTTC; CDR3: CAWSSGEETQYF
J: TRBJ1-2; size: -; D: -; V: TRBV3-1/TRBV3-2; DNA: TGTGCCAGCAGCCAGGGCGGTTTAGTAGGTCTTGGCTACACCTTC; CDR3: CASSQGGLVGLGYTF
J: TRBJ1-5; size: -; D: -; V: TRBV3-1/TRBV3-2; DNA: TGTGCCAGCAGCCAAAAGGGACCTAGCAATCAGCCCCAGCATTTT; CDR3: CASSQKGPSNQPQHF
J: TRBJ2-1; size: once; D: TRBD2; V: TRBV9; DNA: TGTGCCAGCAGCGTTGAGACTAGCCGGCAGTTCTTC; CDR3: CASSVETSRQFF
J: TRBJ2-1; size: -; D: TRBD2; V: TRBV3-1/TRBV3-2; DNA: TGTGCCAGCAGCCAAGGCCCCGCCGCGGGGGGGACCCATGAGCAGTTCTTC; CDR3: CASSQGPAAGGTHEQFF
J: TRBJ2-1; size: -; D: -; V: TRBV5-4; DNA: TGTGCCAGCAGCTTTGGGGGGCCGGCCTCTCAAGCGGGGAATGAGCAGTTCTTC; CDR3: CASSFGGPASQAGNEQFF
J: TRBJ2-3; size: -; D: TRBD2; V: TRBV3-1/TRBV3-2; DNA: TGTGCCAGCCTGGATGGCGGGGGAACAGATACGCAGTATTTT; CDR3: CASLDGGGTDTQYF
J: TRBJ2-7; size: -; D: -; V: TRBV7-2; DNA: TGTGCCAGCAGCTTAGGGCGGAGCACCTACGAGCAGTACTTC; CDR3: CASSLGRSTYEQYF
J: TRBJ2-7; size: -; D: -; V: TRBV28; DNA: TGTGCCAGCAGAAACTACGAGCAGTACTTC; CDR3: CASRNYEQYF
J: TRBJ2-5; size: -; D: -; V: TRBV3-1/TRBV3-2; DNA: TGTGCCAGCAGCCAAGGAGGGGGGGCCGGAAAGACCCAGTACTTC; CDR3: CASSQGGGAGKTQYF
J: TRBJ2-1; size: -; D: -; V: TRBV2; DNA: TGTGCCAGCGAGGGGAACTACAATGAGCAGTTCTTC; CDR3: CASEGNYNEQFF
J: TRBJ1-2; size: once; D: -; V: TRBV6-5; DNA: TGTGCCAGCAGTTACTTCGGACAGCATGGCTACACCTTC; CDR3: CASSYFGQHGYTF
J: TRBJ2-7; size: -; D: TRBD2; V: TRBV18; DNA: TGTGCCAGCTCCCCCCAAGGACTAGCGGGAGACGAGCAGTACTTC; CDR3: CASSPQGLAGDEQYF
J: TRBJ2-4; size: -; D: TRBD2; V: TRBV10-3; DNA: TGTGCCATCAGTGAGGTAGTCGGCGGACTAGCGGGAGGTGACATTCAGTACTTC; CDR3: CAISEVVGGLAGGDIQYF
J: TRBJ2-7; size: -; D: -; V: TRBV5-4; DNA: TGTGCCAGCAGCGTCACATCGGCCTACGAGCAGTACTTC; CDR3: CASSVTSAYEQYF
J: TRBJ2-2; size: -; D: TRBD1; V: TRBV7-9; DNA: TGTGCCAGCAGCCTTGACAGGGGGAACACCGGGGAGCTGTTTTTT; CDR3: CASSLDRGNTGELFF
J: TRBJ2-2; size: -; D: -; V: TRBV7-3; DNA: TGTGCCAGCAGGCCCGCGAACACCGGGGAGCTGTTTTTT; CDR3: CASRPANTGELFF
J: TRBJ2-7; size: -; D: -; V: TRBV15; DNA: TGTGCCACCAGCAAAAGACAGATTATCTCCTACGAGCAGTACTTC; CDR3: CATSKRQIISYEQYF